The 19 T cell receptor beta chains presented below share a single source sample, sequenced in a study of cytomegalovirus exposure and HLA in healthy donors. Assay used: immunoSEQ multiplex PCR; TCRdb lists only in-frame clones, some missing. The table has about 180,000 clones, around 84% seen once. Sequencing used PBMCs. Receptors originate from a man aged 18 to 29 in good health and CMV-seropositive.

CDR3 sequence reads: CASSLMDRGLFF. In nucleotides, the CDR3 is TGCGCCAGCAGCTTGATGGACAGGGGTCTGTTTTTT. This chain joins TRBV5-1 and TRBJ2-2; 9 nucleotides match TRBD1. The CDR3 totals 12 residues. V was clipped by 1 base and J by 14 bases; unmatched bases: 3. Germline CDR1 is SGHRS and CDR2 is YFSETQ.

This clone was recorded once. The chain couples TRBV5-1 to TRBJ2-1; TRBD1 matches 8 bases. Germline-derived CDR1 and CDR2 are SGHRS and YFSETQ. With 5 bases clipped from V and 0 bases from J, the junction kept 13 bases outside the gene matches. The CDR3 length is 18 residues. The CDR3 region is CASSHKQGQESSYNEQFF. CDR3 nucleotide sequence: TGCGCCAGCAGTCACAAACAGGGACAGGAGAGCTCCTACAATGAGCAGTTCTTC.

This sequence joins TRBV30 and TRBJ2-7; D is uncertain. Germline lookup yields CDR1 GTSNPN and CDR2 SVGIG (reference sequence). The CDR3 covers 13 residues. Trimming shortened V by 2 bases and J by 0 bases, and 8 bases separated the two germline ends. The CDR3 DNA sequence: TGTGCCTGGAGTATGGGCATCTCCTACGAGCAGTACTTC. It is translated as CAWSMGISYEQYF.

The chain recombines TRBV2 with TRBJ2-1; D gene ambiguous. The CDR3 runs 12 residues. V lost 4 bases, J lost 4 bases, and 5 bases lay in between. Germline V lookup: CDR1 SNHLY, CDR2 FYNNEI. CDR3 sequence reads: CASSAVYNEQFF. In nucleotides, the CDR3 is TGTGCCAGCAGTGCCGTTTACAATGAGCAGTTCTTC.

CDR3 residues: CASSLEGQGILYGYTF. The CDR3 region has the DNA TGTGCCAGCAGCTTAGAGGGACAGGGTATTCTCTATGGCTACACCTTC. This chain uses TRBV7-9 with TRBJ1-2, with TRBD1 matching over 9 bases. J lost 4 bases, V lost 1 base, and 7 bases had no gene match. Per germline, CDR1 SEHNR and CDR2 FQNEAQ (reference sequence). CDR3 length: 16 residues. The full variable domain, rest sourced from reference TRBV7-9 and TRBJ1-2, is DTGVSQNPRHKITKRGQNVTFRCDPISEHNRLYWYRQTLGQGPEFLTYFQNEAQLEKSRLLSDRFSAERPKGSFSTLEIQRTEQGDSAMYLCASSLEGQGILYGYTFGSGTRLTVV.

The gene calls are TRBV6-1 and TRBJ2-7; no definite D call. The ends were cut back, 8 bases at V and 0 bases at J, with 5 bases in the middle. The CDR3 extends over 11 amino acids. From germline, CDR1 is MNHNS and CDR2 SASEGT. CDR3 region: CASRSSYEQYF. The DNA for the CDR3 is TGTGCCAGCCGGAGCTCCTACGAGCAGTACTTC.

The chain is built from TRBV5-1 and TRBJ2-1; TRBD2 agrees at 8 bases. This CDR3 is 16 amino acids long. Germline V gene lookup returns CDR1 SGHRS and CDR2 YFSETQ. Trimming cost V 0 bases and J 3 bases; bases outside gene matches: 5. Here the CDR3 reads CASSLAGLGFYNEQFF. The CDR3 nucleotides are TGCGCCAGCAGCTTGGCGGGACTAGGTTTCTACAATGAGCAGTTCTTC.

The count of this clone is one. This chain uses TRBV6-1 with TRBJ2-3, with D possibly being TRBD1 (6 bases). V dropped 0 bases and J dropped 4 bases, with 14 bases sitting between them. The V gene's germline CDR1 is MNHNS and CDR2 SASEGT. The CDR3 spans 16 residues. CDR3 protein: CASSEAERGWADTQYF. In DNA, the CDR3 is TGTGCCAGCAGTGAAGCGGAAAGGGGGTGGGCAGATACGCAGTATTTT.

The chain is built from TRBV7-9 and TRBJ1-1; no reliable D call. Germline assignment: CDR1 SEHNR and CDR2 FQNEAQ (reference sequence). CDR3 size: 12 residues. The germline V and J ends were trimmed by 3 bases and 11 bases, with 13 bases remaining between them. The CDR3 is CASSLTDGSAFF. CDR3 in DNA: TGTGCCAGCAGCTTGACTGACGGGAGCGCTTTCTTT.

V usage is TRBV28 and J usage is TRBJ2-5, with 8 bases identical to TRBD1. CDR1 and CDR2 from the germline V gene are MDHEN and SYDVKM. The J segment lost 4 bases and the V segment lost 6 bases, leaving 10 bases of the junction unmatched. CDR3 size: 15 residues. The CDR3 spells CASRDRVRERETQYF. CDR3 coding DNA: TGTGCCAGCAGGGACAGGGTGAGGGAGCGAGAGACCCAGTACTTC.

The V gene is TRBV28, the J gene TRBJ2-7; 7 bases map to TRBD2. Trimming at V came to 2 bases and at J to 3 bases, leaving 10 bases not matched to a gene. Germline-derived CDR1 and CDR2 are MDHEN and SYDVKM. The CDR3 sequence is 16 residues long. This CDR3 is CASSLIGGRVIYEQYF. CDR3 DNA sequence: TGTGCCAGCAGTTTAATCGGCGGGAGAGTAATCTACGAGCAGTACTTC.

The rearrangement links TRBV30 to TRBJ1-5; no clear D gene. The germline gives CDR1 GTSNPN, CDR2 SVGIG (reference sequence). Between the trimmed V and J ends, which lost 0 bases and 4 bases, there was a span of 7 bases. The CDR3 totals 13 residues. The DNA for the CDR3 is TGTGCCTGGAGTGTGAGGCCGAATCAGCCCCAGCATTTT. Translated: CAWSVRPNQPQHF.

The chain has TRBV5-1 and TRBJ1-1; D not resolved. CDR3 size: 14 residues. Trimming left V 7 bases short and J 1 base short, with 14 bases between. The germline CDR1 and CDR2 sequences are SGHRS and YFSETQ. The CDR3 DNA is TGCGCCAGCCAAGATACGACGGGGAACACTGAAGCTTTCTTT. Translated: CASQDTTGNTEAFF.

V gene TRBV25-1 combines with J gene TRBJ1-2, with 7 bases fitting TRBD1. V lost 1 base, J lost 6 bases, and 5 bases stayed unmatched. This CDR3 is built from 14 residues. The V gene's germline CDR1 is MGHDK and CDR2 SYGVNS. DNA for the CDR3: TGTGCCAGCAGTGAATCGGACAGGCCCCATGGCTACACCTTC. This sequence encodes CASSESDRPHGYTF.

This clone has only a few counts. CDR3 residues: CASRTGGQPQHF. The CDR3 DNA reads as TGTGCCAGCAGGACAGGGGGTCAGCCCCAGCATTTT. The chain is built from TRBV6-5 and TRBJ1-5; 9 bases fit TRBD1. Germline V gene data show CDR1 as MNHEY and CDR2 as SVGAGI. V lost 6 bases to trimming and J lost 6 bases; unmatched junction nucleotides: 0. The CDR3 is 12 residues long.

This clone was picked up one time. The chain joins TRBV5-6 to TRBJ2-1; TRBD1 matches 7 bases. CDR3 length: 11 residues. The V segment lost 2 bases and the J segment 10 bases; nucleotides outside the gene matches: 0. The germline gives CDR1 SGHDT, CDR2 YYEEEE. CDR3 DNA sequence: TGTGCCAGCAGCTTCAGGGGGGAGCAGTTCTTC. Translated: CASSFRGEQFF.

This chain links TRBV19 with TRBJ1-2, with D perhaps matching TRBD1 (6 bases). Germline CDR1 LNHDA, CDR2 SQIVND (reference sequence). This CDR3 contains 16 residues. The V end was cut by 4 bases, the J end by 7 bases, with 22 bases between. CDR3: CASSTRAQGPGGGYTF. Here the CDR3 DNA reads TGTGCCAGTAGTACCCGGGCACAGGGCCCGGGCGGTGGCTACACCTTC.

The chain combines TRBV5-1 with TRBJ2-1; D is possibly TRBD1 (5 bases). The CDR3 loop spans 15 amino acids. The germline V and J ends were trimmed by 0 bases and 3 bases, with 10 bases remaining between them. CDR1 is SGHRS and CDR2 is YFSETQ in the germline V gene. The chain's CDR3 is CASSLAGPSYNEQFF. CDR3 nucleotides: TGCGCCAGCAGCTTGGCAGGGCCCAGCTACAATGAGCAGTTCTTC.

CDR3 DNA: TGTGCCAGCAGTTTATGGGAGGGTAGCGGGGGATCCCAGTACTTC. Its protein is CASSLWEGSGGSQYF. The chain links TRBV28 to TRBJ2-5; TRBD2 matches 9 bases. Germline V gene data show CDR1 as MDHEN and CDR2 as SYDVKM. The ends lost 0 bases at V and 9 bases at J; junction bases unmatched: 8. There are 15 residues in the CDR3.